These T cell receptor beta chains were read from a single sample in a study of T cell responses to AZD1222 COVID-19 vaccine. Sequencing used immunoSEQ multiplex PCR; TCRdb keeps in-frame clones, though not all of them. The table shows under 60,000 clones, with about 80% occurring only once. Here the sequenced sample was peripheral blood, taken on day 0 of AZD1222 vaccination. These receptors were obtained from an adult in good health. The CDR3 runs from the conserved cysteine through the conserved F or W. Fields, in order: V gene, D gene, J gene, clone size, CDR3 DNA, CDR3 protein. D genes are given only for firm matches. Only part of the rows carry a size: once, few, many, or a class if the clone is expanded.

TRBV2	NA	TRBJ1-5	NA	TGTGCCAGCAGCTCCTTGACAGAAAATCAGCCCCAGCATTTT	CASSSLTENQPQHF
TRBV10-3	TRBD1	TRBJ1-3	NA	TGTGCCATCGGGACAGGGGGCTCTGGAAACACCATATATTTT	CAIGTGGSGNTIYF
TRBV29-1	NA	TRBJ2-7	NA	TGCAGCGTGGCGGGATCGCGAGAGCAGTACTTC	CSVAGSREQYF
TRBV6-5	NA	TRBJ2-3	NA	TGTGCCAGCAGCCTTCGACGGAACACAGATACGCAGTATTTT	CASSLRRNTDTQYF
TRBV19	TRBD1	TRBJ2-2	NA	TGTGCCAGTAGTTTGCAGGGGGCGCCGGGGGAGCTGTTTTTT	CASSLQGAPGELFF
TRBV9	TRBD2	TRBJ2-2	NA	TGTGCCAGCAGCGTAGAACTAGCGGGAGGATCGAACACCGGGGAGCTGTTTTTT	CASSVELAGGSNTGELFF
TRBV9	NA	TRBJ1-1	NA	TGTGCCAGCAGCGTAAGCGGGGGGTCCACTGAAGCTTTCTTT	CASSVSGGSTEAFF
TRBV5-1	NA	TRBJ2-3	NA	TGCGCCAGCAGCCAGTTGGGGGGCTTCACAGATACGCAGTATTTT	CASSQLGGFTDTQYF
TRBV3-1/TRBV3-2	NA	TRBJ1-6	NA	TGTGCCAGCAGCCGAACAGCAACCTCCTATAATTCACCCCTCCACTTT	CASSRTATSYNSPLHF
TRBV29-1	NA	TRBJ2-1	NA	TGCAGCGTTGAAGATCTCGGAAGGCTAGAGCAGTTCTTC	CSVEDLGRLEQFF
TRBV5-4	NA	TRBJ2-7	NA	TGTGCCAGCAGCTTGGGGCAGCCGGCCTACGAGCAGTACTTC	CASSLGQPAYEQYF
TRBV16	NA	TRBJ1-5	NA	TGTGCCAGCAGCCCGTCAGGGGATAGCAATCAGCCCCAGCATTTT	CASSPSGDSNQPQHF
TRBV14	NA	TRBJ1-6	NA	TGTGCCAGCAGCCCCACCGGGGGGTCAAATTCACCCCTCCACTTT	CASSPTGGSNSPLHF
TRBV29-1	NA	TRBJ2-5	once	TGCAGCGTTGTAGGACAAGAGACCCAGTACTTC	CSVVGQETQYF
TRBV9	TRBD1	TRBJ1-1	NA	TGTGCCAGCAGCGTAGCTTCGACAGGGGCAAACACTGAAGCTTTCTTT	CASSVASTGANTEAFF
TRBV11-2	TRBD2	TRBJ2-1	NA	TGTGCCAGCAGCTTAACTAGCGGGGCCTCCTACAATGAGCAGTTCTTC	CASSLTSGASYNEQFF
TRBV5-1	NA	TRBJ2-5	NA	TGCGCCGGACCTCGGAGGGAAACCCAAGAGACCCAGTACTTC	CAGPRRETQETQYF
TRBV2	NA	TRBJ1-3	NA	TGTGCCAGCGCGAACGAGGCGGGACCTGGAAACACCATATATTTT	CASANEAGPGNTIYF
TRBV30	NA	TRBJ1-6	NA	TGTGCCTGGAGTGTAAGTGGGAGCTCCTATAATTCACCCCTCCACTTT	CAWSVSGSSYNSPLHF
TRBV29-1	TRBD1	TRBJ2-7	NA	TGCAGCGTTCGGACAGGGGGCTACGAGCAGTACTTC	CSVRTGGYEQYF
TRBV4-3	NA	TRBJ2-7	NA	TGCGCCAGCAGCCAAGAGTTCCTTTCCCCAGATACCTACGAGCAGTACTTC	CASSQEFLSPDTYEQYF
TRBV18	NA	TRBJ2-7	NA	TGTGCCAGCTCACCAAGGTACGGGGAGGAGCAGTACTTC	CASSPRYGEEQYF
TRBV29-1	TRBD1	TRBJ2-3	NA	TGCAGCGGGGCCACAGGGGGCGGAACAGATACGCAGTATTTT	CSGATGGGTDTQYF
TRBV5-1	TRBD1	TRBJ1-1	NA	TGCGCCAGCAGCTTGCTCGGGACAGGGGGAGTCACTGAAGCTTTCTTT	CASSLLGTGGVTEAFF
TRBV6-5	TRBD1	TRBJ2-2	NA	TGTGCCAGCAGTCGACAGGGGCACGGGGAGCTGTTTTTT	CASSRQGHGELFF
TRBV5-1	TRBD1	TRBJ2-5	NA	TGCGCCAGCAGCTTACAGGGGCAAGAGACCCAGTACTTC	CASSLQGQETQYF
TRBV28	NA	TRBJ1-1	NA	TGTGCCAGCAGTTTTTACACTGAAGCTTTCTTT	CASSFYTEAFF